Following are 28 T cell receptor beta chains from one sample sequenced in a study of blood T cell repertoires in COVID-19. Profiled with immunoSEQ multiplex PCR; TCRdb holds only in-frame clones, not every one. Seen here are about 59,000 clones, about nine tenths observed once, and the top ten hold more than 15%. Source material: peripheral blood. The receptors stem from a man older than 75 with acute or convalescent COVID-19.

CDR3 DNA sequence: TGCGCCAGCAGCTCGGGGGGGCCGCACAATGAGCAGTTCTTC. This translates into CASSSGGPHNEQFF. V usage is TRBV5-1 and J usage is TRBJ2-1; 8 bases line up with TRBD2. Trimming removed 3 bases from V and 5 bases from J; junction bases left unmatched: 4. The germline V gene has CDR1 SGHRS and CDR2 YFSETQ. This CDR3 has 14 residues.

The chain couples TRBV18 to TRBJ2-2; unclear D gene. Germline CDR1 reads KGHSH; CDR2 reads LQKENI. The CDR3 spans 15 residues. With 6 bases removed from V and 3 bases from J, the gap between germline ends came to 14 bases. The CDR3 DNA sequence: TGTGCCAGCTCGGCGGCCCGTAAGGACACCGGGGAGCTGTTTTTT. Amino acids: CASSAARKDTGELFF.

The rearrangement uses TRBV7-8 and TRBJ1-5, with 9 bases that match TRBD1. Germline V lookup: CDR1 SGHVS, CDR2 FQNEAQ. The ends lost 5 bases at V and 3 bases at J; junction bases unmatched: 5. The CDR3 extends over 15 amino acids. The CDR3 nucleotides are TGTGCCAGCAGCACACAGGGGGCGGTCAATCAGCCCCAGCATTTT. Protein product: CASSTQGAVNQPQHF.

The chain recombines TRBV29-1 with TRBJ1-1, with 8 bases that match TRBD1. Per the germline V gene, CDR1 is SQVTM and CDR2 is ANQGSEA. This CDR3 is built from 13 residues. The V gene end was trimmed by 6 bases and the J gene end by 1 base; junction bases not matched to a gene: 4. CDR3 amino acids: CSVEGQENTEAFF. The CDR3 DNA sequence: TGCAGCGTCGAGGGACAGGAGAACACTGAAGCTTTCTTT.

V gene TRBV5-1 combines with J gene TRBJ2-3; 10 nucleotides match TRBD2. V shed 4 bases and J 3 bases; nucleotides not matched to a gene: 8. The V gene's germline CDR1 is SGHRS and CDR2 YFSETQ. This CDR3 spans 16 amino acids. The CDR3 here is CASSDPLAGETDTQYF. The DNA for the CDR3 is TGCGCCAGCAGCGACCCCCTAGCGGGGGAGACAGATACGCAGTATTTT.

This clone was counted once. Written as DNA, the CDR3 is TGTGCCAGCAGTTCAGGCTACGAGCAGTACTTC. Amino acid sequence: CASSSGYEQYF. The V call is TRBV2, the J call TRBJ2-7; D uncertain. This CDR3 contains 11 residues. V dropped 5 bases and J dropped 3 bases, with 5 bases sitting between them. In germline, CDR1 is SNHLY, CDR2 FYNNEI.

The chain recombines TRBV2 with TRBJ1-5, with TRBD1 as a possible D gene (5 bases). The CDR3 is made up of 14 amino acids. From germline, CDR1 is SNHLY and CDR2 FYNNEI. V lost 4 bases to trimming and J lost 4 bases, with 11 bases between them. The CDR3, as DNA: TGTGCCAGCAGTGGGCAGGGTCGTAATCAGCCCCAGCATTTT. Amino acids: CASSGQGRNQPQHF.

The chain combines TRBV4-1 with TRBJ1-1, with D possibly being TRBD1 (6 bases). Looked up from germline, CDR1 is MGHRA and CDR2 is YSYEKL. The CDR3 has 15 amino acids. Trimming took off 4 bases at V and 6 bases at J, with 18 bases between the two ends. This CDR3 is CASSLMIREGAEAFF. The CDR3 DNA reads TGCGCCAGCAGCCTTATGATCAGAGAGGGGGCTGAAGCTTTCTTT.

This sequence joins TRBV30 and TRBJ1-6; a possible D gene is TRBD1 (6 bases). The CDR3 spans 13 residues. CDR1 and CDR2 from the germline V gene are GTSNPN and SVGIG (reference sequence). V lost 4 bases and J lost 4, with 8 bases in between. CDR3 sequence reads: CAWTGQYNSPLHF. The CDR3 DNA is TGTGCCTGGACCGGACAGTATAATTCACCCCTCCACTTT.

The V call is TRBV5-5, the J call TRBJ2-2; 7 nucleotides match TRBD1. J gave up 8 bases and V 6 bases, and 25 bases lay outside the gene matches. The germline CDR1 and CDR2 sequences are SGHKS and YYEKEE (reference sequence). The CDR3 covers 19 residues. CDR3 amino acids: CASTRTGFTTGLRSGELFF. The CDR3 DNA follows: TGTGCCAGCACCCGGACCGGGTTCACGACAGGGCTGCGGTCGGGGGAGCTGTTTTTT.

This chain connects TRBV28 to TRBJ1-2; no reliable D call. Germline V lookup: CDR1 MDHEN, CDR2 SYDVKM. The CDR3 sequence is 16 residues long. The V and J ends lost 3 bases and 2 bases respectively, with 16 bases between them. CDR3 nucleotide sequence: TGTGCCAGCAGTTTTGGCGGGCGACATTTAAACTATGGCTACACCTTC. It encodes CASSFGGRHLNYGYTF.

This chain connects TRBV28 to TRBJ1-4, with 8 bases fitting TRBD1. The CDR3 runs 15 residues. Germline lookup yields CDR1 MDHEN and CDR2 SYDVKM. V shed 5 bases and J 7 bases; nucleotides not matched to a gene: 9. The CDR3 is CASSRTGGFTEKLFF. The CDR3 bases are TGTGCCAGCAGTCGAACAGGGGGATTTACTGAAAAACTGTTTTTT.

This chain uses TRBV6-5 with TRBJ2-2; D call uncertain. The CDR3 consists of 14 residues. The germline V and J ends were trimmed by 0 bases and 5 bases, with 7 bases remaining between them. CDR1 is MNHEY, CDR2 SVGAGI, per germline. This CDR3 is CASSYSSPTGELFF. DNA for the CDR3: TGTGCCAGCAGTTACTCGTCTCCGACCGGGGAGCTGTTTTTT.

V and J are TRBV6-1 and TRBJ2-5; 10 bases are shared with TRBD1. V lost 3 bases and J lost 3; bases outside the gene matches: 4. Germline loops: CDR1 MNHNS, CDR2 SASEGT. This CDR3 is built from 15 residues. CDR3 bases: TGTGCCAGCAGTGACCGGACAGGGGGGAAAGAGACCCAGTACTTC. Residues: CASSDRTGGKETQYF.

The rearrangement joins TRBV24-1 to TRBJ2-6, with a weak D call TRBD1 (6 bases). The CDR3 is 15 amino acids. The V gene lost 4 bases and the J gene lost 3 bases, with 9 bases spanning the gap. In germline, CDR1 is KGHDR, CDR2 SFDVKD. CDR3 protein: CATSEPGVGANVLTF. As DNA, the CDR3 is TGTGCCACCAGTGAACCAGGGGTTGGGGCCAACGTCCTGACTTTC.

This chain joins TRBV18 and TRBJ2-2, with D possibly being TRBD1 (6 bases). The germline gives CDR1 KGHSH, CDR2 LQKENI. Trimming took 3 bases from V and 0 from J, leaving 11 bases between them. CDR3 length equals 16 residues. CDR3 sequence reads: CASSPTGYANTGELFF. Written as DNA, the CDR3 is TGTGCCAGCTCACCGACAGGATACGCGAACACCGGGGAGCTGTTTTTT.

This chain uses TRBV24-1 with TRBJ1-1, with D possibly being TRBD1 (6 bases). This CDR3 comprises 13 residues. V was pared by 4 bases and J by 11 bases, with 16 bases between. The germline V gene has CDR1 KGHDR and CDR2 SFDVKD. Here the CDR3 reads CATSDRGQRGAFF. In DNA form, the CDR3 reads TGTGCCACCAGTGACCGGGGACAACGAGGTGCTTTCTTT.

The chain has TRBV18 and TRBJ1-5; 11 bases line up with TRBD1. The V segment lost 5 bases and the J segment 5 bases; nucleotides outside the gene matches: 2. The germline CDR1 and CDR2 sequences are KGHSH and LQKENI. The CDR3 runs to 14 residues. The CDR3: CASSGTGGHQPQHF. The CDR3 DNA reads TGTGCCAGCTCAGGGACAGGGGGACATCAGCCCCAGCATTTT.

The DNA of the CDR3 is TGTGCCAGCAGCCAAGACCGCCAGGGGGAAGGGTACGAGCAGTACTTC. Its protein is CASSQDRQGEGYEQYF. V usage is TRBV4-2 and J usage is TRBJ2-7; the match to TRBD1 covers 7 bases. V lost 0 bases to trimming and J lost 4 bases; unmatched junction nucleotides: 9. Per germline, CDR1 LGHNA and CDR2 YNFKEQ. This CDR3 has 16 residues.

The chain employs TRBV30 and TRBJ1-3; no clear D. The ends were cut back, 0 bases at V and 3 bases at J, with 6 bases in the middle. The CDR3 has 13 residues. Germline V gives CDR1 GTSNPN, CDR2 SVGIG (reference sequence). CDR3 protein: CAWSVADGNTIYF. CDR3 DNA: TGTGCCTGGAGTGTCGCAGATGGAAACACCATATATTTT.

V and J are TRBV7-8 and TRBJ1-2, with TRBD1 matching over 9 bases. Germline lookup yields CDR1 SGHVS and CDR2 FQNEAQ. Trimming removed 2 bases from V and 4 bases from J; junction bases left unmatched: 8. The CDR3 is made up of 16 amino acids. CDR3 in DNA: TGTGCCAGCAGCTTAAATTCGGGACAGGGCGCCTATGGCTACACCTTC. It encodes CASSLNSGQGAYGYTF.

The rearrangement joins TRBV3-1 (or the pseudogene TRBV3-2) to TRBJ1-5, with 9 bases identical to TRBD1. With V trimmed by 0 bases and J by 6 bases, 6 bases remained unmatched. This CDR3 is 16 amino acids long. Germline CDR1 and CDR2: LGHDT and YNNKEL (reference sequence). The CDR3 loop reads CASSQDSGQGIQPQHF. The CDR3 DNA reads TGTGCCAGCAGCCAAGATTCGGGACAGGGAATTCAGCCCCAGCATTTT.

The gene calls are TRBV5-1 and TRBJ2-1; 9 bases are shared with TRBD1. V shed 3 bases and J 9 bases; nucleotides not matched to a gene: 7. The CDR3 is 14 amino acids. Germline V gene lookup returns CDR1 SGHRS and CDR2 YFSETQ. The CDR3 spells CASSSGQGQGEQFF. CDR3 nucleotide sequence: TGCGCCAGCAGCTCGGGACAGGGACAGGGTGAGCAGTTCTTC. Combining the CDR3 with reference TRBV5-1 and TRBJ2-1 gives the whole variable domain KAGVTQTPRYLIKTRGQQVTLSCSPISGHRSVSWYQQTPGQGLQFLFEYFSETQRNKGNFPGRFSGRQFSNSRSEMNVSTLELGDSALYLCASSSGQGQGEQFFGPGTRLTVL.

The chain links TRBV5-6 to TRBJ2-1; D gene uncertain. The germline gives CDR1 SGHDT, CDR2 YYEEEE. The CDR3 covers 16 residues. Between the trimmed V and J ends, which lost 0 bases and 8 bases, there was a span of 18 bases. DNA for the CDR3: TGTGCCAGCAGCTTGGCCCTTGACTCGTTCGGCTATGAGCAGTTCTTC. It yields the protein CASSLALDSFGYEQFF.

The chain carries TRBV7-9 and TRBJ2-7; D is unresolved. The length of the CDR3 is 12 residues. Trimming took 4 bases from V and 0 from J, leaving 4 bases between them. Germline V gives CDR1 SEHNR, CDR2 FQNEAQ (reference sequence). CDR3 sequence: CASSSISYEQYF. For the CDR3, the DNA is TGTGCCAGCAGCTCCATCTCCTACGAGCAGTACTTC. The full variable domain, its missing parts supplied by reference TRBV7-9 and TRBJ2-7, is DTGVSQNPRHKITKRGQNVTFRCDPISEHNRLYWYRQTLGQGPEFLTYFQNEAQLEKSRLLSDRFSAERPKGSFSTLEIQRTEQGDSAMYLCASSSISYEQYFGPGTRLTVT.

The chain combines TRBV5-1 with TRBJ2-2; the D gene is possibly TRBD1 (6 bases). The CDR3 sequence is 15 residues long. Germline CDR1 is SGHRS and CDR2 is YFSETQ. Trimming took off 4 bases at V and 1 base at J, with 11 bases between the two ends. CDR3 protein: CASSIGTLNTGELFF. The CDR3 region has the DNA TGCGCCAGCAGCATCGGGACACTGAACACCGGGGAGCTGTTTTTT. Full variable domain (remainder filled in from reference TRBV5-1 and TRBJ2-2): KAGVTQTPRYLIKTRGQQVTLSCSPISGHRSVSWYQQTPGQGLQFLFEYFSETQRNKGNFPGRFSGRQFSNSRSEMNVSTLELGDSALYLCASSIGTLNTGELFFGEGSRLTVL.

This chain links TRBV20-1 with TRBJ2-7, with 13 bases fitting TRBD2. CDR1 DFQATT and CDR2 SNEGSKA come from the germline V gene (reference sequence). The CDR3 is made up of 17 amino acids. The V segment lost 3 bases and the J segment 2 bases; nucleotides outside the gene matches: 10. The CDR3, as DNA: TGCAGTGCTAGTGCGACGCGGACTAGCGGGGGCCCCTACGAGCAGTACTTC. Its protein is CSASATRTSGGPYEQYF.

The chain couples TRBV5-4 to TRBJ1-6; 9 bases agree with TRBD1. The CDR3 has 14 residues. In germline, CDR1 is SGHNT, CDR2 YYREEE (reference sequence). The V segment lost 2 bases and the J segment 7 bases; nucleotides outside the gene matches: 1. CDR3 loop: CASSFGQGNSPLHF. CDR3 nucleotide sequence: TGTGCCAGCAGCTTCGGACAGGGGAATTCACCCCTCCACTTT. Looking up the rest from reference TRBV5-4 and TRBJ1-6 gives the full variable domain: ETGVTQSPTHLIKTRGQQVTLRCSSQSGHNTVSWYQQALGQGPQFIFQYYREEENGRGNFPPRFSGLQFPNYSSELNVNALELDDSALYLCASSFGQGNSPLHFGNGTRLTVT.